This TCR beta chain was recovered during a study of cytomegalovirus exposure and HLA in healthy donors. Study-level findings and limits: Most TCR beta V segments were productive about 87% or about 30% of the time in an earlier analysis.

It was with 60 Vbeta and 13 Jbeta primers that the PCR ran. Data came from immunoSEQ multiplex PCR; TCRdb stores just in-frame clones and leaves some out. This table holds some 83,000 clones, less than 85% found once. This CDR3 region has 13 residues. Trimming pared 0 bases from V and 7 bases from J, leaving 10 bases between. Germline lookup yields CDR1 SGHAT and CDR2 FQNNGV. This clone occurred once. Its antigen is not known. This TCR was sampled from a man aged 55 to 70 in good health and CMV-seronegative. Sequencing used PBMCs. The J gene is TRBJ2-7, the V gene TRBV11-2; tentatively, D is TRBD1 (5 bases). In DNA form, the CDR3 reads TGTGCCAGCAGCTTAGACAGGGCAGGGGAGCAGTACTTC. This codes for CASSLDRAGEQYF.